This T cell receptor beta chain appears in the sequencing data of a study of T cells in tuberculosis. For the study at large: Sequenced TCRs come from CD1B-GMM tetramer-binding T cells. This South African cohort compared adolescents with or without latent tuberculosis against adults with active tuberculosis.

The CDR3 is 16 residues long. Germline CDR1 and CDR2: SNHLY and FYNNEI. V was pared by 4 bases and J by 3 bases, with 18 bases between. The table came from immunoSEQ multiplex PCR; TCRdb's copy has only in-frame clones and leaves some out. This repertoire shows about 20,000 clones, 80% to 90% found once; its top ten account for roughly 14%. Study-wide results and limits: Active tuberculosis TCR-alpha repertoires lay closer to GMM-specific TCRs than IGRA-negative controls, suggesting clonal expansion.

A word on this clone: What it binds is unknown.

The sequence derives from a donor aged 10 to 29 with latent tuberculosis or without tuberculosis infection. The chain joins TRBV2 to TRBJ2-5, with a tentative D call TRBD1 (6 bases). Sequencing input: PBMCs. The CDR3 coding sequence is TGTGCCAGCAGTGTGGTTAGAGGACAGAGAGAAGAGACCCAGTACTTC. It yields the protein CASSVVRGQREETQYF.